Ten or more counts support the clone carrying this TCR beta chain. Its specificity is unknown. This specimen belongs to a study of post-analysis software for immune sequencing data. Study background: Recorded subtypes: relapsing-remitting, secondary progressive, progressive-relapsing; some patients unannotated.

Unique molecular identifiers were carried by the TCR beta cDNA libraries. Using its own MiXCR run on the PCR reads, TCRdb lists one record per CDR3 protein. The sample lists approximately 350,000 distinct CDR3 sequences, roughly 30% occurring once. The CDR3 loop spans 13 amino acids. The germline V and J ends were trimmed by 3 bases and 3 bases, with 7 bases remaining between them. Germline CDR1 is LGHDT and CDR2 is YNNKEL (reference sequence). Study conclusions and caveats: Among multiple sclerosis patients, normalized Chao1 diversity was significantly below that of controls. Roughly 5 TRBV segments (TRBV5-6, TRBV5-1 and TRBV20-1 among them) occurred more frequently in patients than in controls.

This sequence was found in a girl aged 10 to 17 with multiple sclerosis. This chain links TRBV3-1 with TRBJ2-3; tentatively, D is TRBD1 (6 bases). The sequencing input was blood. The CDR3 spells CASSQRGTDTQYF. CDR3 nucleotide sequence: TGTGCCAGCAGCCAGAGGGGGACAGATACGCAGTATTTT.